The rows below give T cell receptor beta chains drawn from one sample of a study of OX40 agonist ivuxolimab in advanced cancers. The repertoire was sequenced with immunoSEQ multiplex PCR; TCRdb's copy has only in-frame clones and lacks some. Of 60,000 to 75,000 clones in the sample, roughly 90% were seen once. Sequenced material: CD4+ or CD8+ T cells sorted from blood, taken in a trial of the OX40 agonist ivuxolimab. The receptors shown here come from an adult with an advanced solid tumor such as melanoma, head and neck, liver or kidney cancer. CDR3s include the opening cysteine and the closing phenylalanine or tryptophan. Fields, in order: clone size, V gene, D gene, J gene, CDR3 protein, CDR3 DNA. A D gene is named only where the DNA matches it firmly. Rows may omit the clone size; those that give it use once, few, many or a size class.

abundance: NA
v_gene: TRBV9
d_gene: TRBD2
j_gene: TRBJ2-5
CDR3aa: CASSVELGTSQETQYF
CDR3nt: TGTGCCAGCAGCGTAGAACTGGGGACTAGCCAAGAGACCCAGTACTTC

abundance: NA
v_gene: TRBV5-6
d_gene: NA
j_gene: TRBJ1-6
CDR3aa: CASSLAIGYNSPLHF
CDR3nt: TGTGCCAGCAGCTTGGCCATAGGATATAATTCACCCCTCCACTTT

abundance: NA
v_gene: TRBV7-3
d_gene: NA
j_gene: TRBJ2-1
CDR3aa: CASSLLGSRGVDYNEQFF
CDR3nt: TGTGCCAGCAGCTTATTAGGATCCAGAGGGGTCGATTACAATGAGCAGTTCTTC

abundance: NA
v_gene: TRBV11-2
d_gene: NA
j_gene: TRBJ2-3
CDR3aa: CASSLEGREMSDTQYF
CDR3nt: TGTGCCAGCAGCTTAGAGGGTCGGGAGATGTCAGATACGCAGTATTTT

abundance: NA
v_gene: TRBV10-1
d_gene: NA
j_gene: TRBJ2-3
CDR3aa: CASSVGRGPGDTQYF
CDR3nt: TGCGCCAGCAGTGTGGGCAGGGGACCGGGAGATACGCAGTATTTT

abundance: NA
v_gene: TRBV6-1
d_gene: NA
j_gene: TRBJ2-2
CDR3aa: CASSELRGGELFF
CDR3nt: TGTGCCAGCAGTGAATTACGGGGCGGGGAGCTGTTTTTT

abundance: NA
v_gene: TRBV6-4
d_gene: TRBD2
j_gene: TRBJ2-1
CDR3aa: CASSDSGGRAVEQFF
CDR3nt: TGTGCCAGCAGTGACTCTGGCGGGAGGGCCGTTGAGCAGTTCTTC

abundance: NA
v_gene: TRBV5-4
d_gene: NA
j_gene: TRBJ2-7
CDR3aa: CASSLGDRSEQYF
CDR3nt: TGTGCCAGCAGCTTGGGAGACAGGAGCGAGCAGTACTTC

abundance: few
v_gene: TRBV28
d_gene: TRBD1
j_gene: TRBJ1-1
CDR3aa: CASRRDRGLGSTEAFF
CDR3nt: TGTGCCAGCAGACGGGACAGGGGGCTTGGGAGCACTGAAGCTTTCTTT

abundance: NA
v_gene: TRBV7-8
d_gene: TRBD2
j_gene: TRBJ2-5
CDR3aa: CASSLGAGGNQETQYF
CDR3nt: TGTGCCAGCAGCTTAGGGGCGGGAGGAAACCAAGAGACCCAGTACTTC